Listed here are 24 T cell receptor beta chains from one sample, sequenced in a study of blood T cell repertoires in COVID-19 (dated by TCRdb to 2018 to 2021). Library preparation used the immunoSEQ multiplex PCR assay. Entries here come from immuneACCESS through TCRdb and include only in-frame sequences with V and J called. Some clones fail to appear in such tables; in the studies checked, an unresolved V gene covers under half of the shortfall, and the cause of the remainder is unknown. In all, the sample holds 70,000 to 90,000 clones, and approximately 79% of those were seen once. Around 2.6% of the sample lies in the top ten. Sequencing was carried out using peripheral blood. These receptors were obtained from a human donor with acute or convalescent COVID-19. The donor label of this sample is uncertain.

This clone came up once. This chain connects TRBV28 to TRBJ2-5; D possibly corresponds to TRBD1 (6 bases). Germline V gives CDR1 MDHEN, CDR2 SYDVKM. The CDR3 spans 17 residues. The ends were cut back, 4 bases at V and 2 bases at J, with 20 bases in the middle. The CDR3 DNA reads TGTGCCAGCAGTTCCCCGCTAGGACAGCTGACTCAAGAGACCCAGTACTTC. This sequence encodes CASSSPLGQLTQETQYF.

The chain couples TRBV7-9 to TRBJ2-3; 7 bases match TRBD2. V shed 4 bases, J shed 1 base, and the junction held 8 bases outside the gene matches. CDR1 is SEHNR and CDR2 is FQNEAQ in the germline V gene (reference sequence). This CDR3 is built from 16 residues. CDR3 loop: CASSSRLASGTDTQYF. For the CDR3, the DNA is TGTGCCAGCAGCTCCCGACTAGCTTCGGGCACAGATACGCAGTATTTT.

This clone was observed a handful of times. This chain connects TRBV10-3 to TRBJ2-7; 11 nucleotides match TRBD1. CDR3 length equals 15 residues. CDR1 is ENHRY and CDR2 is SYGVKD in the germline V gene. V lost 6 bases to trimming and J lost 0 bases; unmatched junction nucleotides: 4. The CDR3 coding sequence is TGTGCCATCAGACGGGACAGGGGGAGCTCCTACGAGCAGTACTTC. Its protein product is CAIRRDRGSSYEQYF.

This clone was recorded many times. This chain connects TRBV5-1 to TRBJ2-3; 7 bases line up with TRBD2. Germline V lookup: CDR1 SGHRS, CDR2 YFSETQ. The CDR3 contains 13 residues. V was pared by 2 bases and J by 6 bases, with 3 bases of the junction left unmatched. CDR3 residues: CASSLAGRDTQYF. CDR3 DNA sequence: TGCGCCAGCAGCTTAGCGGGGCGCGATACGCAGTATTTT.

This sequence joins TRBV9 and TRBJ2-5; TRBD2 might be the D (6 bases). Germline V lookup: CDR1 SGDLS, CDR2 YYNGEE. Trimming took 0 bases from V and 5 from J, leaving 17 bases between them. The CDR3 spans 16 residues. CDR3 DNA sequence: TGTGCCAGCAGCGTAGAGGGTTCGACTAGTTGGGAGACCCAGTACTTC. This sequence encodes CASSVEGSTSWETQYF.

CDR3 in amino acids: CASSSSRGSYGYTF. DNA of the CDR3: TGTGCCAGCAGTTCGAGTAGGGGGAGCTATGGCTACACCTTC. The chain joins TRBV11-2 to TRBJ1-2; possible D gene TRBD1, 6 bases. This CDR3 comprises 14 residues. Germline V CDR1 and CDR2: SGHAT, FQNNGV. V gave up 6 bases and J gave up 4 bases, with 15 bases separating them. Full variable domain (remainder filled in from reference TRBV11-2 and TRBJ1-2): EAGVAQSPRYKIIEKRQSVAFWCNPISGHATLYWYQQILGQGPKLLIQFQNNGVVDDSQLPKDRFSAERLKGVDSTLKIQPAKLEDSAVYLCASSSSRGSYGYTFGSGTRLTVV.

The chain couples TRBV27 to TRBJ2-1; D perhaps matches TRBD2 (6 bases). Trimming cost V 5 bases and J 4 bases, with 15 bases left between them. The CDR3 spans 15 residues. CDR1 and CDR2 from the germline V gene are MNHEY and SMNVEV (reference sequence). DNA of the CDR3: TGTGCCAGCAGTCCGGACTACACGGCGTACAATGAGCAGTTCTTC. Its protein product is CASSPDYTAYNEQFF.

CDR3 sequence: CATSLTGGNTGELFF. The CDR3 DNA reads as TGTGCCACCAGTCTGACAGGGGGGAACACCGGGGAGCTGTTTTTT. V gene TRBV24-1 combines with J gene TRBJ2-2; 9 bases are a match to TRBD1. The CDR3 contains 15 residues. The germline V gene encodes CDR1 KGHDR and CDR2 SFDVKD. V dropped 6 bases and J dropped 1; count of bases not matched to a gene: 2.

The rearrangement joins TRBV24-1 to TRBJ2-6; D gene uncertain. The CDR3 extends over 16 amino acids. The germline V gene encodes CDR1 KGHDR and CDR2 SFDVKD. Trimming shortened V by 5 bases and J by 0 bases, and 10 bases separated the two germline ends. CDR3 sequence reads: CATSGWAVSGANVLTF. The CDR3 region has the DNA TGTGCCACCAGTGGTTGGGCAGTCTCTGGGGCCAACGTCCTGACTTTC.

The V gene is TRBV27, the J gene TRBJ1-6; TRBD1 agrees at 8 bases. CDR3 length: 15 amino acids. Germline CDR1 reads MNHEY; CDR2 reads SMNVEV (reference sequence). The V segment lost 6 bases and the J segment 10 bases; nucleotides outside the gene matches: 11. This chain's CDR3 is CASRRTGPKNSPLHF. The DNA for the CDR3 is TGTGCCAGCAGGCGGACAGGGCCTAAGAACTCACCCCTCCACTTT.

The chain recombines TRBV28 with TRBJ1-1; no definite D call. The CDR3 covers 14 residues. Germline values: CDR1 MDHEN, CDR2 SYDVKM. V was trimmed by 5 bases and J by 0 bases, leaving 10 bases between them. The CDR3 sequence is CASSLYLLNTEAFF. The CDR3 region has the DNA TGTGCCAGCAGTCTCTACCTTCTGAACACTGAAGCTTTCTTT.

The V gene is TRBV6-5, the J gene TRBJ1-2; D possibly corresponds to TRBD1 (6 bases). The V gene's germline CDR1 is MNHEY and CDR2 SVGAGI. Trimming took off 2 bases at V and 4 bases at J, with 14 bases between the two ends. The CDR3 is made up of 15 amino acids. The CDR3: CASSYQGRGPYGYTF. CDR3 bases: TGTGCCAGCAGTTACCAGGGCAGGGGCCCCTATGGCTACACCTTC.

This clone was counted between two and nine times. This chain uses TRBV19 with TRBJ2-3; 10 bases align to TRBD1. With V trimmed by 5 bases and J by 3 bases, 5 bases remained unmatched. CDR1 and CDR2 (germline): LNHDA, SQIVND (reference sequence). CDR3 length: 15 residues. The CDR3 nucleotides read TGTGCCAGTAGTGTTCCGGGACAGGGGACAGATACGCAGTATTTT. It encodes CASSVPGQGTDTQYF.

The chain joins TRBV7-6 to TRBJ2-5; D is unresolved. The CDR3 runs 13 residues. Germline CDR1 reads SGHVS; CDR2 reads FNYEAQ. Trimming took off 6 bases at V and 4 bases at J, with 12 bases between the two ends. In DNA, the CDR3 is TGTGCCAGCAGGTGGAGATCGGGAGAGACCCAGTACTTC. This codes for CASRWRSGETQYF.

This chain links TRBV28 with TRBJ1-1, with D possibly TRBD1 on 6 matching bases. Looked up from germline, CDR1 is MDHEN and CDR2 is SYDVKM. The CDR3 is made up of 14 amino acids. V was shortened by 6 bases and J by 1 base, with 12 bases between the two germline ends. Here the CDR3 reads CASRTTGQNTEAFF. CDR3 nucleotide sequence: TGTGCCAGCAGAACGACAGGACAGAACACTGAAGCTTTCTTT.

The CDR3: CASSPDRPERQYV. In DNA form, the CDR3 reads TGTGCCAGCAGTCCGGACAGGCCCGAGAGGCAGTACGTC. The genes are TRBV6-5 and TRBJ2-7; TRBD1 aligns across 7 bases. CDR1 is MNHEY and CDR2 is SVGAGI in the germline V gene. V was clipped by 5 bases and J by 9 bases; unmatched bases: 10. This CDR3 contains 13 residues.

The rearrangement uses TRBV28 and TRBJ1-5, with 7 bases fitting TRBD1. The CDR3 consists of 15 residues. V gave up 6 bases and J gave up 2 bases; unmatched junction bases: 7. Germline V gene data show CDR1 as MDHEN and CDR2 as SYDVKM. CDR3 region: CASRDRGPGNQPQHF. In DNA form, the CDR3 reads TGTGCCAGCAGGGATAGGGGGCCGGGCAATCAGCCCCAGCATTTT. Together with reference TRBV28 and TRBJ1-5, the CDR3 gives the full variable domain: DVKVTQSSRYLVKRTGEKVFLECVQDMDHENMFWYRQDPGLGLRLIYFSYDVKMKEKGDIPEGYSVSREKKERFSLILESASTNQTSMYLCASRDRGPGNQPQHFGDGTRLSIL.

V usage is TRBV19 and J usage is TRBJ1-2; 7 nucleotides line up with TRBD1. The CDR3 runs to 14 residues. V was clipped by 2 bases and J by 11 bases; unmatched bases: 11. Germline assignment: CDR1 LNHDA and CDR2 SQIVND (reference sequence). The CDR3, as DNA: TGTGCCAGTAGTATATTAGGGACAGACAAGCGGTACACCTTC. It yields the protein CASSILGTDKRYTF.

This clone was picked up a small number of times. The J gene is TRBJ1-2, the V gene TRBV6-5; TRBD1 aligns across 10 bases. This CDR3 comprises 14 residues. Germline lookup yields CDR1 MNHEY and CDR2 SVGAGI. J lost 3 bases, V lost 6 bases, and 4 bases had no gene match. CDR3 sequence reads: CASRDRGADYGYTF. The CDR3 nucleotides read TGTGCCAGCAGGGACAGGGGGGCGGACTATGGCTACACCTTC.

The chain couples TRBV5-5 to TRBJ1-3, with 9 bases identical to TRBD1. The germline gives CDR1 SGHKS, CDR2 YYEKEE (reference sequence). V gave up 3 bases and J gave up 4 bases; unmatched junction bases: 2. The CDR3 is 14 residues long. CDR3 protein: CASSWTGEGNTIYF. CDR3 sequence (DNA): TGTGCCAGCAGCTGGACAGGGGAAGGAAACACCATATATTTT.

The chain is built from TRBV3-1 (or the pseudogene TRBV3-2) and TRBJ1-5, with D hard to call. Germline assignment: CDR1 LGHDT and CDR2 YNNKEL (reference sequence). Between the trimmed V and J ends, which lost 0 bases and 2 bases, there was a span of 8 bases. The CDR3 length is 15 residues. DNA of the CDR3: TGTGCCAGCAGCCAAGATCCCCGGGGCAATCAGCCCCAGCATTTT. Translated: CASSQDPRGNQPQHF.

CDR3 region: CAWSLRGADEKLFF. CDR3 DNA sequence: TGTGCCTGGAGCCTACGGGGGGCTGATGAAAAACTGTTTTTT. V usage is TRBV30 and J usage is TRBJ1-4; possibly TRBD1 for D (6 bases). CDR3 length equals 14 residues. Germline V lookup: CDR1 GTSNPN, CDR2 SVGIG (reference sequence). V was shortened by 3 bases and J by 6 bases, with 14 bases between the two germline ends.

The J gene is TRBJ1-5, the V gene TRBV2, with D maybe TRBD1 (5 bases). V was clipped by 3 bases and J by 9 bases, with 12 bases between them. CDR3 size: 13 residues. Germline V gene lookup returns CDR1 SNHLY and CDR2 FYNNEI. CDR3 loop: CASSETDPRPQHF. Written as DNA, the CDR3 is TGTGCCAGCAGTGAGACAGATCCCCGGCCCCAGCATTTT.

The V call is TRBV30, the J call TRBJ2-5; 7 bases are shared with TRBD2. The CDR3 is made up of 13 amino acids. V shed 4 bases, J shed 3 bases, and the junction held 5 bases outside the gene matches. CDR1 and CDR2 from the germline V gene are GTSNPN and SVGIG (reference sequence). CDR3 DNA sequence: TGTGCCTGGACCCGAAGCGGGAAAGAGACCCAGTACTTC. Encoded protein: CAWTRSGKETQYF.